This T cell receptor beta chain is from a study of blood T cells in healthy people across ages (dated by TCRdb to 2015 to 2017). Background for the entire study: In model experiments, roughly one uniquely barcoded TCR beta cDNA molecule per two T cells was captured by template switching. For two donors (one aged 18 to 29 and one aged 80 or older), the study analyzed two additional independent replicas of 1 million unique cDNA reads from the same blood draw. Age-related changes in TCR beta repertoire diversity were measured in the study by deep sequencing normalized with unique cDNA molecular identifiers. The donors were divided into four age groups: young (average 16 years), middle-aged (about 40), aged (about 61) and long-lived (more than 75). To avoid experimental bias, donors of different ages were spread randomly across the sequencing lanes.

This clonotype occurred a few times. Its binding antigen is unknown. It has no much larger one-base neighbor in the sample; base qualities were not kept. Receptors were amplified or captured by 5' RACE. TCRdb lists the instrument as Illumina HiSeq 2500. A second about 7 to 12 cycle PCR used a sample-barcoded 5' primer and a J-beta primer mix. Each TCR beta cDNA molecule received a unique molecular identifier from a template-switch 5' adaptor carrying 12 random nucleotides. At least 2.5 million CDR3-containing paired-end reads were obtained from each sample. The Mint cDNA synthesis kit, primed by a TRBC-specific oligonucleotide, was used to synthesize first-strand cDNA from all RNA. Following uracil-DNA glycosylase treatment, a first 18-cycle PCR with universal primers M1SS and BC2_uni_R was performed on all cDNA. The paper's data handling went like this. Each sample was normalized by randomly selecting 1 million high-quality reads, each carrying a distinct molecular identifier. Reads with shared molecular identifiers were discarded instead of being binned into consensus sequences. MiTCR, with a Q25 quality threshold and the strictest error-elimination algorithm, was used for CDR3 identification, clonotype clustering and error correction. Lower-bound total TCR beta diversity was estimated with a nonparametric unseen species model using Euler transformation. TCRdb reworked the public reads: Q25 trimming with fastp, MiXCR clone assembly, productive beta chains retained. CDR3 protein sequences are deduplicated, and each keeps its most common genes and DNA. For this entry, the V and J calls and clone size follow TCRdb and not the study's own pipeline. In all, the sample holds roughly 800,000 distinct CDR3 sequences, and roughly 60% of those were seen once. 20% to 25% of the sample goes to the ten largest clones.

Systemically healthy Caucasian individuals from Russia, 35 to 40 in total and aged about 6 to 100 years, were included as donors. About 10 milliliters of peripheral blood were collected from each donor into EDTA-treated Vacutainer tubes. Ficoll-Paque density-gradient centrifugation was used to isolate PBMCs, with at least 7 million obtained per sample. Total RNA was extracted from PBMCs with Trizol reagent, with at least 6 micrograms obtained per sample. For every donor, an aliquot of PBMCs went through flow cytometry to measure the percentages of naive CD45RAhigh/CD27high T cells. The research as a whole found: Because donor CMV infection status was unknown, age-related changes in expanded clonotypes were potentially confounded. Total diversity estimates from one million sequenced T cells were considered lower bounds and underestimates. Observed TCR beta diversity per million T cells fell roughly linearly with age, and a significant reduction was already apparent by age around 44. The long-lived group showed more naive CD4+ T cells, fewer expanded clones and increased TCR diversity than the aged group, suggesting age selection. Bulk unsorted PBMC profiling prevented conclusive comparison of naive and antigen-experienced compartments. There was a strong correlation between observed TCR beta diversity and the percentage of naive T cells measured by flow cytometry.

Compared with germline, V lacks 6 bases and J lacks 4 bases; bases without a gene match: 4. Inclusive of the bounding cysteine and phenylalanine, the CDR3 is 13 residues long. The CDR3 DNA has 39 bases and is translated from base 1. From a lookup of the germline V gene, CDR1 and CDR2 are SQVTM and ANQGSEA. The rearrangement joined TRBV29-1 to TRBJ2-7, with 12 junctional bases fitting TRBD2. This TCR was sampled from a man aged 25-45 years in good health. The material sequenced was blood. The CDR3 amino acid sequence is: CSVGTSGQYEQYF. In nucleotides, the sequence is TGCAGCGTGGGGACTAGCGGGCAATACGAGCAGTACTTC.